The 24 T cell receptor beta chains below all came from one sample that was sequenced in a study of T-cell reconstitution after alpha-beta-depleted transplantation in children. Unique molecular identifiers were incorporated when the TCRbeta library was constructed. MiXCR, applied by TCRdb to the PCR reads, yields one record per CDR3 protein. Of about 170,000 distinct CDR3 sequences listed, more than 9.5% are singletons. The sample was PBMCs, taken before TCRalphabeta/CD19-depleted stem cell transplant. The source is a boy younger than 10 with acute myeloid leukemia, due to receive a stem cell transplant.

V gene TRBV11-1 combines with J gene TRBJ2-1; D is unclear. The CDR3 runs to 14 residues. V was shortened by 4 bases and J by 2 bases, with 9 bases between the two germline ends. The germline V gene has CDR1 SGHAT and CDR2 FQDESV (reference sequence). Here the CDR3 reads CASSSVAAYNEQFF. In DNA form, the CDR3 reads TGTGCCAGCAGCTCAGTAGCTGCCTACAATGAGCAGTTCTTC.

The chain employs TRBV6-1 and TRBJ2-3; 10 nucleotides match TRBD2. CDR3 length: 16 amino acids. V lost 4 bases, J lost 2 bases, and 6 bases stayed unmatched. Looked up from germline, CDR1 is MNHNS and CDR2 is SASEGT. CDR3 in DNA: TGTGCCAGCAGTGTATGGACTAGCGGTTCCACAGATACGCAGTATTTT. Translation: CASSVWTSGSTDTQYF.

This clonotype was detected many times. The junction and the germline gene differ at one end; a read error may be behind it. This chain connects TRBV20-1 to TRBJ2-1; 9 bases fit TRBD1. Germline CDR1 reads DFQATT; CDR2 reads SNEGSKA (reference sequence). The CDR3 contains 17 residues. The CDR3 region is CSARDNGQGPTYTEQFF. As DNA, the CDR3 is TGCAGTGCTAGAGATAACGGACAGGGGCCAACATACACTGAGCAGTTCTTC.

Points on this clonotype: A much larger clonotype is one base distant, so this may be a read error. The V call is TRBV12-3 or TRBV12-4, the J call TRBJ2-6, with D possibly TRBD2 on 6 matching bases. The CDR3 runs to 13 residues. The CDR3 here is CASWDSGANGLTF. CDR3 coding DNA: TGTGCCAGCTGGGACTCTGGGGCCAACGGCCTGACTTTC.

Many counts were recorded for this clonotype. The V and J genes are TRBV12-3 or TRBV12-4 and TRBJ2-2; D uncertain. Deletions cut 3 bases from V and 1 base from J, with 6 bases between. This CDR3 has 14 residues. The CDR3 sequence: CASSFVLNTGELFF. Written as DNA, the CDR3 is TGTGCCAGCAGTTTCGTCCTGAACACCGGGGAGCTGTTTTTT.

This clonotype was observed at least ten times. The genes are TRBV18 and TRBJ1-1; D perhaps matches TRBD1 (5 bases). Germline V gives CDR1 KGHSH, CDR2 LQKENI. Deletions cut 1 base from V and 0 bases from J, with 12 bases between. CDR3 length: 16 amino acids. The CDR3 region is CASSPQRGRMNTEAFF. The DNA of the CDR3 is TGTGCCAGCTCACCACAAAGGGGACGGATGAACACTGAAGCTTTCTTT.

The table lists this clonotype with many counts. The chain uses TRBV11-2 and TRBJ2-3; 8 nucleotides align to TRBD1. Germline V CDR1 and CDR2: SGHAT, FQNNGV. The V and J ends lost 4 bases and 2 bases, in that order; junction bases with no gene match: 8. The CDR3 sequence is 16 residues long. CDR3 sequence reads: CASSSGTGSSTDTQYF. The CDR3, as DNA: TGTGCCAGCAGCTCAGGGACAGGATCCTCCACAGATACGCAGTATTTT.

This clonotype was seen many times. V is TRBV5-1 and J is TRBJ2-1; 12 nucleotides align to TRBD2. V shed 1 base, J shed 4 bases, and the junction held 6 bases outside the gene matches. The CDR3 is made up of 17 amino acids. Germline V lookup: CDR1 SGHRS, CDR2 YFSETQ. DNA of the CDR3: TGCGCCAGCAGCTTGACCCTCGGGACTAGCGGGTACAATGAGCAGTTCTTC. Protein product: CASSLTLGTSGYNEQFF.

This clonotype was counted at least ten times. V usage is TRBV7-8 and J usage is TRBJ2-3; perhaps TRBD1 as D (5 bases). V shed 1 base and J shed 5 bases, with 10 bases lying between them. Germline loops: CDR1 SGHVS, CDR2 FQNEAQ. The CDR3 sequence is 14 residues long. The CDR3 region is CASSLGQLLDTQYF. In nucleotides, the CDR3 is TGTGCCAGCAGCTTAGGACAGCTACTAGATACGCAGTATTTT.

This clonotype was picked up many times. The chain carries TRBV7-8 and TRBJ1-2; a weak D match, TRBD1 (6 bases). Germline V gene data show CDR1 as SGHVS and CDR2 as FQNEAQ. Trimming took 5 bases from V and 4 from J, leaving 14 bases between them. The CDR3 covers 14 residues. The CDR3 nucleotides are TGTGCCAGCAGCGTAAGAGAAGGGGGCTATGGCTACACCTTC. Protein product: CASSVREGGYGYTF.

This clonotype was seen at least ten times. V usage is TRBV5-1 and J usage is TRBJ2-1, with D possibly being TRBD2 (5 bases). The V end was cut by 4 bases, the J end by 5 bases, with 16 bases between. From germline, CDR1 is SGHRS and CDR2 YFSETQ. The CDR3 has 15 residues. The CDR3 here is CASSQEVGSHNEQFF. The CDR3 nucleotides read TGCGCCAGCAGCCAAGAGGTAGGGAGTCACAATGAGCAGTTCTTC.

This clonotype was recorded at least ten times. The chain carries TRBV28 and TRBJ2-2; possibly TRBD1 for D (5 bases). The V end was cut by 5 bases, the J end by 6 bases, with 16 bases between. Germline CDR1 and CDR2: MDHEN and SYDVKM. The CDR3 is 15 residues long. This CDR3 reads CASSIRQNTAGELFF. In DNA, the CDR3 is TGTGCCAGCAGTATTCGACAGAATACGGCCGGGGAGCTGTTTTTT.

This clonotype was detected ten times or more. This chain joins TRBV20-1 and TRBJ1-1; no reliable D call. The CDR3 is made up of 14 amino acids. V gave up 5 bases and J gave up 0 bases, with 13 bases separating them. The germline V gene encodes CDR1 DFQATT and CDR2 SNEGSKA (reference sequence). The chain's CDR3 is CSARREALNTEAFF. The CDR3 coding sequence is TGCAGTGCTCGACGTGAAGCCCTGAACACTGAAGCTTTCTTT.

The sample holds many counts of this clonotype. The chain couples TRBV19 to TRBJ2-1; possibly TRBD2 for D (6 bases). Trimming took off 10 bases at V and 4 bases at J, with 11 bases between the two ends. Germline CDR1 LNHDA, CDR2 SQIVND (reference sequence). This CDR3 is 12 amino acids long. Written as DNA, the CDR3 is TGTGCCACGGGACTGCAATACAATGAGCAGTTCTTC. Amino acids: CATGLQYNEQFF. Full variable domain (missing parts from reference TRBV19 and TRBJ2-1): DGGITQSPKYLFRKEGQNVTLSCEQNLNHDAMYWYRQDPGQGLRLIYYSQIVNDFQKGDIAEGYSVSREKKESFPLTVTSAQKNPTAFYLCATGLQYNEQFFGPGTRLTVL.

This clonotype was counted a few times. The CDR3 DNA is TGTGCCTGGAGTGTTGGGCTCTACGAGCAGTACTTC. Its protein is CAWSVGLYEQYF. The V call is TRBV30, the J call TRBJ2-7; D unclear. Per the germline V gene, CDR1 is GTSNPN and CDR2 is SVGIG (reference sequence). The CDR3 sequence is 12 residues long. Trimming cost V 0 bases and J 3 bases, with 6 bases left between them.

In this sample, this clonotype turned up many times. The V gene is TRBV6-2 or TRBV6-3, the J gene TRBJ2-7, with a possible D match to TRBD2 (5 bases). There are 13 residues in the CDR3. Looked up from germline, CDR1 is MNHEY and CDR2 is SVGEGT. The CDR3 loop reads CASRGVLTYEQYF. In DNA, the CDR3 is TGTGCTTCCCGGGGAGTTTTGACCTACGAGCAGTACTTC.

This clonotype was picked up many times. The chain recombines TRBV20-1 with TRBJ2-4; D not resolved. The CDR3 is made up of 15 amino acids. Trimming left V 2 bases short and J 1 base short, with 12 bases between. CDR1 is DFQATT, CDR2 SNEGSKA, per germline (reference sequence). This CDR3 is CSARHYQRAKNIQYF. In DNA, the CDR3 is TGCAGTGCTAGACACTACCAAAGGGCCAAAAACATTCAGTACTTC.

At least ten counts were recorded for this clonotype. This chain links TRBV6-6 with TRBJ1-3; D not resolved. V was pared by 8 bases and J by 0 bases, with 14 bases between. Per the germline V gene, CDR1 is MNHNY and CDR2 is SVGAGI (reference sequence). This CDR3 region has 15 residues. CDR3 bases: TGTGCCAGCCGCGACGTAGAGAGCTCTGGAAACACCATATATTTT. Translating gives CASRDVESSGNTIYF.

This clonotype was detected many times. This chain joins TRBV5-6 and TRBJ2-1; D unclear. The germline V and J ends were trimmed by 0 bases and 1 base, with 14 bases remaining between them. The CDR3 is made up of 17 amino acids. CDR1 is SGHDT and CDR2 is YYEEEE in the germline V gene. CDR3 sequence reads: CASSLEVGGPSYNEQFF. CDR3 sequence (DNA): TGTGCCAGCAGCTTGGAAGTTGGCGGTCCATCCTACAATGAGCAGTTCTTC. Full variable domain (rest looked up from reference TRBV5-6 and TRBJ2-1): DAGVTQSPTHLIKTRGQQVTLRCSPKSGHDTVSWYQQALGQGPQFIFQYYEEEERQRGNFPDRFSGHQFPNYSSELNVNALLLGDSALYLCASSLEVGGPSYNEQFFGPGTRLTVL.

The V call is TRBV28, the J call TRBJ1-6; D remains unclear. The ends were cut back, 7 bases at V and 9 bases at J, with 10 bases in the middle. The CDR3 covers 12 residues. Germline CDR1 reads MDHEN; CDR2 reads SYDVKM. This chain's CDR3 is CASTSGPSPLHF. Written as DNA, the CDR3 is TGTGCCAGCACCTCCGGGCCTTCACCCCTCCACTTT.

There are many counts of this clonotype. This sequence joins TRBV20-1 and TRBJ1-1; maybe TRBD1 (5 bases). Germline V lookup: CDR1 DFQATT, CDR2 SNEGSKA (reference sequence). CDR3 length: 13 amino acids. V gave up 6 bases and J gave up 5 bases, with 16 bases separating them. CDR3 coding DNA: TGCAGTGCCCCGAAGCGGGGCTGGACTGAAGCTTTCTTT. Translating gives CSAPKRGWTEAFF.

The table lists this clonotype with many counts. The chain has TRBV12-3 or TRBV12-4 and TRBJ2-3; D unresolved. Between the trimmed V and J ends, which lost 4 bases and 4 bases, there was a span of 9 bases. This CDR3 is built from 13 residues. The CDR3 DNA reads as TGTGCCAGCAGTTCCGCCATGCCAGATACGCAGTATTTT. This codes for CASSSAMPDTQYF.

This clonotype was counted many times. The V call is TRBV5-1, the J call TRBJ2-7, with D unclear. Trimming cost V 0 bases and J 5 bases, with 18 bases left between them. The CDR3 length is 16 residues. Per the germline V gene, CDR1 is SGHRS and CDR2 is YFSETQ. The CDR3 sequence: CASSLVPRVTHDEQYF. The DNA for the CDR3 is TGCGCCAGCAGCTTGGTTCCCCGGGTTACTCACGACGAGCAGTACTTC.

In this sample, this clonotype turned up once. The V and J genes are TRBV2 and TRBJ2-4; 7 bases match TRBD1. From germline, CDR1 is SNHLY and CDR2 FYNNEI. V was pared by 3 bases and J by 8 bases, with 4 bases of the junction left unmatched. The CDR3 sequence is 13 residues long. The CDR3 is CASSDGTEDIQYF. The CDR3 DNA is TGTGCCAGCAGTGACGGGACAGAGGACATTCAGTACTTC.